This passage covers 3 T cell receptor beta chains from one sample sequenced in a study of glioma-infiltrating T cells. TCR alpha and beta CDR3 regions were amplified from RNA using iRepertoire nested multiplex PCR. TCRdb independently ran MiXCR on the multiplex PCR reads; one entry per CDR3 protein. This repertoire shows about 380,000 distinct CDR3 sequences, roughly two fifths found once; its top ten account for 9.5% to 15%. Sequencing was done on a sample of glioma tissue, nonneoplastic brain tissue, or PBMCs (not recorded which). The receptors were gathered from a human donor with low-grade glioma or glioblastoma, undergoing nonglioma brain surgery, or in good health (not recorded which).

This clonotype was detected ten times or more. The chain uses TRBV6-2 or TRBV6-3 and TRBJ2-7; D not certain. This CDR3 has 12 residues. Germline V gives CDR1 MNHEY, CDR2 SVGEGT. Trimming cost V 2 bases and J 6 bases, with 8 bases left between them. The CDR3 DNA is TGTGCCAGCAGTTACGCGTCAGGCGAGCAGTACTTC. This sequence encodes CASSYASGEQYF.

This clonotype was detected a few times. V gene TRBV2 combines with J gene TRBJ1-2; TRBD1 matches at 11 bases. Germline CDR1 is SNHLY and CDR2 is FYNNEI. This CDR3 is 15 amino acids long. With 5 bases clipped from V and 4 bases from J, the junction kept 6 bases outside the gene matches. CDR3 coding DNA: TGTGCCAGCAGTCCTCCGGGACAGGGGGGCTATGGCTACACCTTC. Its translation: CASSPPGQGGYGYTF.

The J gene is TRBJ2-7, the V gene TRBV6-2 or TRBV6-3, with D perhaps TRBD1 (6 bases). CDR1 is MNHEY, CDR2 SVGEGT, per germline. This CDR3 comprises 14 residues. V lost 8 bases and J 4 bases, leaving 18 bases between the germline ends. CDR3 region: CASAIAIGTYEQYF. The CDR3 DNA follows: TGTGCCAGCGCTATAGCTATCGGGACATACGAGCAGTACTTC.